This entry lists 16 T cell receptor beta chains sequenced from one sample in a study of siplizumab effects on memory and regulatory T cells. TCRdb keeps only in-frame clones here, not all; method: immunoSEQ multiplex PCR. Altogether approximately 100,000 clones are present, 85% to 95% being singletons, with the ten largest covering approximately 0.66%. Sequencing was performed on Tregs sorted from blood. These receptors all come from a human donor in good health.

V gene TRBV5-1 combines with J gene TRBJ1-6; D unclear. There are 14 residues in the CDR3. Deletions cut 0 bases from V and 12 bases from J, with 13 bases between. Per germline, CDR1 SGHRS and CDR2 YFSETQ. The CDR3 region has the DNA TGCGCCAGCAGCTTGGAAGGGTCCGGGGTACCCCTCCACTTT. Translation gives CASSLEGSGVPLHF.

This clone was seen only once. The V call is TRBV28, the J call TRBJ1-1; D uncertain. This CDR3 is 13 amino acids long. Trimming removed 2 bases at V and 1 base at J, with 5 bases between. Germline V gives CDR1 MDHEN, CDR2 SYDVKM. The CDR3 DNA is TGTGCCAGCAGTTTACCAGGGAACACTGAAGCTTTCTTT. This sequence encodes CASSLPGNTEAFF.

The J gene is TRBJ1-1, the V gene TRBV9, with D perhaps TRBD1 (5 bases). Germline CDR1 and CDR2: SGDLS and YYNGEE. With 2 bases removed from V and 2 bases from J, the gap between germline ends came to 10 bases. The CDR3 contains 14 residues. CDR3: CASSVQGTNTEAFF. The CDR3, as DNA: TGTGCCAGCAGCGTTCAGGGAACAAACACTGAAGCTTTCTTT.

V usage is TRBV7-3 and J usage is TRBJ2-5, with D possibly TRBD1 on 5 matching bases. The ends were cut back, 4 bases at V and 4 bases at J, with 16 bases in the middle. CDR1 is SGHTA, CDR2 FQGTGA, per germline. The CDR3 extends over 15 amino acids. The CDR3 region is CASSSAGVRGETQYF. CDR3 nucleotide sequence: TGTGCCAGCAGCTCCGCCGGAGTAAGGGGAGAGACCCAGTACTTC.

J is TRBJ1-2 and V is TRBV19; tentative D call: TRBD1 (6 bases). Trimming removed 5 bases from V and 4 bases from J, with 17 bases in between. This CDR3 region has 15 residues. Germline V gene sequence: CDR1 LNHDA, CDR2 SQIVND (reference sequence). The CDR3 spells CASSGGHPGGYGYTF. CDR3 nucleotides: TGTGCCAGTAGTGGGGGCCACCCCGGAGGCTATGGCTACACCTTC.

This clone has only one observation. The chain uses TRBV5-1 and TRBJ2-2, with 14 bases fitting TRBD2. This CDR3 region has 18 residues. The junction had 12 bases not matched to a gene; V was cut back by 7 bases and J by 4 bases. Per the germline V gene, CDR1 is SGHRS and CDR2 is YFSETQ. DNA of the CDR3: TGCGCCAGCGGTGCCTGGACTAGCGGGAGGAAAGGCACCGGGGAGCTGTTTTTT. As protein: CASGAWTSGRKGTGELFF. Drawing the rest from reference TRBV5-1 and TRBJ2-2, the complete variable domain is KAGVTQTPRYLIKTRGQQVTLSCSPISGHRSVSWYQQTPGQGLQFLFEYFSETQRNKGNFPGRFSGRQFSNSRSEMNVSTLELGDSALYLCASGAWTSGRKGTGELFFGEGSRLTVL.

The rearrangement joins TRBV18 to TRBJ1-1; D is uncertain. Germline-derived CDR1 and CDR2 are KGHSH and LQKENI. CDR3 length: 12 amino acids. Trimming pared 5 bases from V and 4 bases from J, leaving 8 bases between. Here the CDR3 DNA reads TGTGCCAGCTCAGGGGTAGGCACTGAAGCTTTCTTT. Amino acid sequence: CASSGVGTEAFF.

The chain recombines TRBV15 with TRBJ2-5; D could derive from TRBD1 or TRBD2 (5 bases each). V lost 0 bases and J 4 bases, leaving 21 bases between the germline ends. Looked up from germline, CDR1 is LNHNV and CDR2 is YYDKDF (reference sequence). The CDR3 spans 18 residues. The CDR3: CATSRDFGRRGRRETQYF. CDR3 DNA: TGTGCCACCAGCAGAGATTTCGGTCGCCGGGGCCGACGAGAGACCCAGTACTTC.

This clone has only one observation. The chain links TRBV7-9 to TRBJ2-2; maybe TRBD1 (8 bases). V was trimmed by 5 bases and J by 3 bases, leaving 16 bases between them. Germline V lookup: CDR1 SEHNR, CDR2 FQNEAQ (reference sequence). The CDR3 is 16 residues long. The DNA of the CDR3 is TGTGCCAGCAGCCCCCGGACAGGGAGGGACACCGGGGAGCTGTTTTTT. This encodes CASSPRTGRDTGELFF.

The rearrangement links TRBV6-1 to TRBJ2-6; D is perhaps TRBD1 (5 bases). Looked up from germline, CDR1 is MNHNS and CDR2 is SASEGT. This CDR3 is 15 amino acids long. Trimming cost V 8 bases and J 4 bases, with 15 bases left between them. CDR3 in amino acids: CASLTGSFGANVLTF. The CDR3 DNA sequence: TGTGCCAGCCTCACAGGATCCTTCGGGGCCAACGTCCTGACTTTC.

The V call is TRBV6-1, the J call TRBJ2-7, with D perhaps TRBD1 (6 bases). V was shortened by 6 bases and J by 4 bases, with 19 bases between the two germline ends. Germline values: CDR1 MNHNS, CDR2 SASEGT. The CDR3 is made up of 15 amino acids. The CDR3 region has the DNA TGTGCCAGCAGGGACCGGGACATCCGCCGGTACGAGCAGTACTTC. Translated: CASRDRDIRRYEQYF.

The CDR3 bases are TGCGCCGTCAAGGTCAGCGGAGGGGGGTACAATGAGCAGTTCTTC. Translation: CAVKVSGGGYNEQFF. The chain employs TRBV10-2 and TRBJ2-1; D is perhaps TRBD1 or TRBD2 (6 bases each). CDR3 size: 15 residues. Germline CDR1 is WSHSY and CDR2 is SAAADI. V lost 11 bases and J lost 4, with 21 bases in between.

The chain recombines TRBV5-4 with TRBJ2-3, with D uncertain. The CDR3 is made up of 15 amino acids. V was clipped by 1 base and J by 0 bases, with 9 bases between them. From germline, CDR1 is SGHNT and CDR2 YYREEE (reference sequence). CDR3 nucleotide sequence: TGTGCCAGCAGCTTGAAGGGCCTTAGCACAGATACGCAGTATTTT. Protein sequence: CASSLKGLSTDTQYF.

V usage is TRBV19 and J usage is TRBJ2-6, with D hard to call. Trimming left V 3 bases short and J 0 bases short, with 15 bases between. The CDR3 is 18 amino acids. CDR1 LNHDA and CDR2 SQIVND come from the germline V gene (reference sequence). The CDR3 region is CASSMVAFQGSGANVLTF. The CDR3 DNA reads as TGTGCCAGTAGTATGGTGGCCTTCCAAGGCTCTGGGGCCAACGTCCTGACTTTC. The variable domain in full, with the rest retrieved from reference TRBV19 and TRBJ2-6, is DGGITQSPKYLFRKEGQNVTLSCEQNLNHDAMYWYRQDPGQGLRLIYYSQIVNDFQKGDIAEGYSVSREKKESFPLTVTSAQKNPTAFYLCASSMVAFQGSGANVLTFGAGSRLTVL.

The chain is built from TRBV19 and TRBJ2-5; D is unclear. V was trimmed by 1 base and J by 5 bases, leaving 14 bases between them. Looked up from germline, CDR1 is LNHDA and CDR2 is SQIVND (reference sequence). There are 15 residues in the CDR3. The CDR3 sequence is CASSIVQDLRETQYF. CDR3 in DNA: TGTGCCAGTAGTATAGTTCAGGACCTGAGGGAGACCCAGTACTTC.

A few counts support this clone. The rearrangement joins TRBV10-2 to TRBJ2-1, with unresolved D. Trimming pared 7 bases from V and 0 bases from J, leaving 10 bases between. Per the germline V gene, CDR1 is WSHSY and CDR2 is SAAADI. The CDR3 extends over 14 amino acids. In DNA form, the CDR3 reads TGCGCCAGCACAAGACCGGGCTCCTACAATGAGCAGTTCTTC. Protein product: CASTRPGSYNEQFF.